This T cell receptor beta chain emerged from a study of human T cells and chemical hapten exposure. In the study overall: Researchers reported sensitizing a 2 cm by 2 cm upper inner arm skin site with 2% DPC. DPC at 0.01% went onto the upper back in patch tests, read at 6 days.

The time point is: patch test 3, about 24 weeks after DPC sensitization. Treatment meaning: therapeutic diphenylcyclopropenone sensitization with weekly scalp DPC. Total RNA was extracted from unfractionated whole blood. In its sample, this clonotype was seen many times. TCRdb reprocessed the RACE reads via MiXCR and lists one record per CDR3 protein. The table lists under 50,000 distinct CDR3 sequences, more than 8% of them singletons, with approximately 24% in the top ten. This sequence originates from a man aged 50-59 years with alopecia areata. Some clones in this sample may be carry-over from other donors' samples. The source was whole blood, collected in connection with sensitization to the hapten diphenylcyclopropenone (DPC).

DNA for the CDR3: TGCGCCAGCAGGGGGACAGAGCTAATAATCCCCCTCCACTTT. It yields the protein CASRGTELIIPLHF. The chain has TRBV10-2 and TRBJ1-6; 7 nucleotides align to TRBD1. The CDR3 runs to 14 residues. Germline V gene lookup returns CDR1 WSHSY and CDR2 SAAADI. Trimming took 6 bases from V and 13 from J; bases not matched to a gene: 12.